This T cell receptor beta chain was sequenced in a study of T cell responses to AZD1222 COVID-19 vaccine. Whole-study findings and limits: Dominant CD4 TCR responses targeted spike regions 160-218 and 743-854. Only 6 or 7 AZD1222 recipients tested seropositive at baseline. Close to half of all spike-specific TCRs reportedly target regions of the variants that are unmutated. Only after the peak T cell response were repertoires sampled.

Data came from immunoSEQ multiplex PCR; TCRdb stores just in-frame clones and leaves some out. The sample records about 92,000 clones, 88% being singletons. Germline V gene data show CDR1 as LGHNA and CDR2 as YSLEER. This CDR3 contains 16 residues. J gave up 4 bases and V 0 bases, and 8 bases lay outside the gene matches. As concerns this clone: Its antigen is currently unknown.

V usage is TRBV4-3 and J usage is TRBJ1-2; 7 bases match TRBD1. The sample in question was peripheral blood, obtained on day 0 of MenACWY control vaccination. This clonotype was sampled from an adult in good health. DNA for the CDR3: TGCGCCAGCAGCCAAGATCCGACAGGGTGGCTCTATGGCTACACCTTC. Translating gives CASSQDPTGWLYGYTF.